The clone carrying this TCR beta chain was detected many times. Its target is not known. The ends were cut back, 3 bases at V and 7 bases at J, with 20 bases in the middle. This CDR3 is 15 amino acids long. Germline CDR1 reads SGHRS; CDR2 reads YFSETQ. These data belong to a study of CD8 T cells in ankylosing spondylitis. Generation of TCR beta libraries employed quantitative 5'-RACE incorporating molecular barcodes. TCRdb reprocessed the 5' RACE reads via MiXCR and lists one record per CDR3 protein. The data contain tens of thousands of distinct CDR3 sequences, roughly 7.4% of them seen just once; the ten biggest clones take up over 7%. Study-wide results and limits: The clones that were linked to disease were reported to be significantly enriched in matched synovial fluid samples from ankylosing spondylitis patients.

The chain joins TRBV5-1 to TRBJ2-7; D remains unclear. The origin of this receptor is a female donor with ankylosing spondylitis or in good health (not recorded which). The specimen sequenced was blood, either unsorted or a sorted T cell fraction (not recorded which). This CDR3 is CASSSRAPYGGEQYV. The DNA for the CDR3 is TGCGCCAGCAGCTCTCGGGCCCCATATGGTGGTGAGCAGTACGTC.